This TCR beta chain appears in the sequencing data of a study of spatial heterogeneity in lung cancer (dated by TCRdb to between 2019 and 2020). With respect to the entire study: Beta-chain transcripts were consistently detected in greater numbers than alpha-chain transcripts, which likely reflects a higher abundance of beta-chain transcripts. In the raw uncorrected reads, each unique combination of TCR and UMI appeared more than ten times on average. TCR alpha and beta repertoires were quantitatively compared across multiple tumor regions, matched nontumor lung and blood in non-small cell lung cancer. The study linked features of the TCR repertoire to counts of nonsynonymous mutations, which were determined by whole-exome sequencing of tumor tissue. At surgery, both alpha and beta chains were TCR-sequenced in some 220 tumor regions, fewer than 85 matched nontumor lung samples and a few dozen PBMC samples. The paper's findings and limits, for the study overall: Ubiquitous expanded tumor TCRs were detected in blood more often at tumor resection than at routine follow-up. Additional single-cell paired TCR alpha and beta sequencing was considered necessary to confirm, at a functional level, the hypothesis that regional TCRs recognize regional mutations.

Library method: 5' RACE. Sequencer: NextSeq 500. In the TCR library protocol, a unique molecular identifier was attached to each TCR cDNA molecule so that PCR and sequencing errors could be corrected. Regarding the original processing steps: TCR identification, UMI-based error correction and CDR3 extraction were all carried out with Decombinator tools. Expanded TCRs were defined as those above a frequency of 2 per 1,000, corresponding to the top 1% of the tumor frequency distribution. Renyi diversity was computed with the R vegan package after each repertoire had been subsampled 100 times to 5,000 TCRs. CDR3 similarity networks were built from amino acid triplet string-kernel similarity, connecting CDR3s with pairwise similarity above 0.82. Using fastp trimming at Q25 and MiXCR clonotype assembly, TCRdb reanalyzed the public sequencing data and kept in-frame beta chains. Each CDR3 protein gets just one entry, which takes the most common genes and DNA from the rows behind it. Clone size and V and J calls follow TCRdb, not the original study. This sample gives around 63,000 distinct CDR3 sequences in total; about 5.9% of them show up just once. Jointly, the top ten make up under 15% of the sample.

Per the germline V gene, SGHRS is the CDR1 and YFSETQ is the CDR2. V lost 4 bases and J lost 2 bases, and the count of bases not matched to a germline gene is 4. From cysteine to phenylalanine, the CDR3 is 14 amino acids long. The kept DNA is CDR3 alone, 42 bases in frame from the first base. This clonotype is judged medium-sized (0.01 to 0.1%). No cognate antigen has been identified for it. No base quality values were provided; no much bigger clone lies one nucleotide off. This sample's time point label indicates: sample taken at primary tumor resection. The donors were 65 to 90 patients from the lung TRACERx cohort who had early-stage, untreated non-small cell lung cancer. Without any cell sorting, TCR sequencing was performed on whole RNA extracted either from tumor and nontumor lung tissue or from cryopreserved PBMC samples. Patients were selected for TCR sequencing only if sufficient RNA was available from at least two tumor regions.

This TCR came from a female donor with early-stage non-small cell lung cancer. Recombination connected TRBV5-1 to TRBJ1-2; TRBD1 agrees with 8 junctional bases. Sequenced here: PBMCs, sampled at surgery. The nucleotides are TGCGCCAGCAGCCAGGACAGGGCGAACTATGGCTACACCTTC. Translated, this is CASSQDRANYGYTF. The CDR3, completed at both ends by the reference TRBV5-1 and TRBJ1-2 genes, gives the full variable domain KAGVTQTPRYLIKTRGQQVTLSCSPISGHRSVSWYQQTPGQGLQFLFEYFSETQRNKGNFPGRFSGRQFSNSRSEMNVSTLELGDSALYLCASSQDRANYGYTFGSGTRLTVV.